Following are 11 T cell receptor beta chains from one sample sequenced in a study of CD8 T cells in Susac syndrome. RNA was extracted with the RNeasy kit, and a quantity of roughly 0.45 to 1 ug was reverse transcribed using random hexamers. TCRdb re-called the immunoSEQ multiplex PCR reads through MiXCR, storing one row per CDR3 protein. The sample carries 150,000 to 250,000 distinct CDR3 sequences, 90% to 95% recorded once. Specimen: CD4+ T cells from PBMCs. Every receptor here comes from a human donor with multiple sclerosis.

The chain combines TRBV12-3 or TRBV12-4 with TRBJ1-5; a weak D match, TRBD1 (5 bases). V lost 7 bases, J lost 7 bases, and 11 bases lay in between. The CDR3 length is 12 residues. CDR3 region: CASNSRGQPQHF. CDR3 DNA: TGTGCCAGCAACAGTCGGGGGCAGCCCCAGCATTTT.

The chain has TRBV30 and TRBJ1-1; D remains unclear. Per germline, CDR1 GTSNPN and CDR2 SVGIG (reference sequence). The CDR3 extends over 12 amino acids. Deletions cut 5 bases from V and 1 base from J, with 8 bases between. The CDR3 protein is CAWGRGNTEAFF. CDR3 DNA: TGTGCCTGGGGGAGAGGGAACACTGAAGCTTTCTTT.

The chain has TRBV20-1 and TRBJ1-1; the D is unclear. The germline V gene encodes CDR1 DFQATT and CDR2 SNEGSKA (reference sequence). The CDR3 has 12 amino acids. Trimming shortened V by 3 bases and J by 5 bases, and 10 bases separated the two germline ends. This CDR3 reads CSASERDTEAFF. As DNA, the CDR3 is TGCAGTGCTAGTGAGAGGGATACTGAAGCTTTCTTT.

The V call is TRBV29-1, the J call TRBJ1-5; D call uncertain. The V gene's germline CDR1 is SQVTM and CDR2 ANQGSEA. The CDR3 totals 11 residues. The V end lost 5 bases, the J end lost 5 bases, and 7 bases lay between the germline ends. This CDR3 reads CSVSSHQPQHF. The CDR3 DNA reads TGCAGCGTTAGCAGCCATCAGCCCCAGCATTTT.

The J gene is TRBJ1-5, the V gene TRBV29-1; D is possibly TRBD1 (5 bases). The V gene's germline CDR1 is SQVTM and CDR2 ANQGSEA. This CDR3 is built from 12 residues. Trimming removed 7 bases at V and 7 bases at J, with 14 bases between. The CDR3, as DNA: TGCAGCGCAAGAGGGACTGGACAGCCCCAGCATTTT. Encoded protein: CSARGTGQPQHF.

The V gene is TRBV4-2, the J gene TRBJ2-3; 9 nucleotides align to TRBD2. The CDR3 spans 16 residues. Germline CDR1 reads LGHNA; CDR2 reads YNFKEQ. Unmatched junction bases numbered 5, after V lost 4 bases and J lost 0 bases. The CDR3 loop is CASSRETSGSTDTQYF. DNA of the CDR3: TGTGCCAGCAGCCGGGAGACTAGCGGTAGCACAGATACGCAGTATTTT.

This chain joins TRBV20-1 and TRBJ1-1, with D perhaps matching TRBD1 (5 bases). The V gene's germline CDR1 is DFQATT and CDR2 SNEGSKA (reference sequence). This CDR3 contains 13 residues. V lost 5 bases and J 6 bases, leaving 16 bases between the germline ends. The chain's CDR3 is CSAPTGDVAEAFF. In DNA, the CDR3 is TGCAGTGCTCCTACGGGGGATGTTGCTGAAGCTTTCTTT.

This chain uses TRBV5-1 with TRBJ2-5; maybe TRBD1 (6 bases). Per the germline V gene, CDR1 is SGHRS and CDR2 is YFSETQ. Trimming removed 2 bases from V and 2 bases from J, with 10 bases in between. This CDR3 region has 14 residues. The CDR3 nucleotides read TGCGCCAGCAGCTTACGCGACAGGCAAGAGACCCAGTACTTC. Translated, it gives CASSLRDRQETQYF.

V usage is TRBV19 and J usage is TRBJ1-5, with TRBD1 identical over 7 bases. Germline CDR1 LNHDA, CDR2 SQIVND (reference sequence). J lost 2 bases, V lost 11 bases, and 9 bases had no gene match. There are 14 residues in the CDR3. DNA for the CDR3: TGTGCCGCTACAGGGGCGGGTGGCAATCAGCCCCAGCATTTT. Protein sequence: CAATGAGGNQPQHF.

The chain combines TRBV27 with TRBJ2-1, with 8 bases lining up with TRBD1. The germline CDR1 and CDR2 sequences are MNHEY and SMNVEV (reference sequence). Unmatched junction bases numbered 7, after V lost 7 bases and J lost 5 bases. CDR3 length equals 14 residues. CDR3 amino acids: CASKVTGANNEQFF. The CDR3 nucleotides read TGTGCCAGCAAGGTGACAGGGGCCAACAATGAGCAGTTCTTC.

J is TRBJ2-5 and V is TRBV5-1, with 7 bases identical to TRBD2. CDR1 is SGHRS and CDR2 is YFSETQ in the germline V gene. The ends lost 0 bases at V and 2 bases at J; junction bases unmatched: 4. The CDR3 extends over 15 amino acids. The CDR3 protein is CASSLEGLTQETQYF. The CDR3 region has the DNA TGCGCCAGCAGCTTGGAGGGACTAACTCAAGAGACCCAGTACTTC.